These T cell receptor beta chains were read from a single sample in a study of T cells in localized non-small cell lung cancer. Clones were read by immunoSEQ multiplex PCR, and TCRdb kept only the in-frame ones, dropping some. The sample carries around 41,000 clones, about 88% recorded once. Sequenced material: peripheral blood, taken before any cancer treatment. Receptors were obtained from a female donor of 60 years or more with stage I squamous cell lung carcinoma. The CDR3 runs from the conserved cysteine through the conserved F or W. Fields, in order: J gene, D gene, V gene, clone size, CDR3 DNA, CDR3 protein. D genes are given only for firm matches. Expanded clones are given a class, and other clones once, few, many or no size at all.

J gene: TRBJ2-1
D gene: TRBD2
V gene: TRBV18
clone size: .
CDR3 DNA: TGTGCCAGCTCACGGAGTAGCGGGAGGGCCTTTGAGCAGTTCTTC
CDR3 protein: CASSRSSGRAFEQFF

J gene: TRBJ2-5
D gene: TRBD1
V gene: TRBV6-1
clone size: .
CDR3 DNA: TGTGCCAGCAGTGAAGTATTATTGGGCAGGGGGAGAGAGACCCAGTACTTC
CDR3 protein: CASSEVLLGRGRETQYF

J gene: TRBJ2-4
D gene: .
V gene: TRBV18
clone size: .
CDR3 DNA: TGTGCCAGCTCACCTAGTGAGAGAAGTCCAACCAAAAACATTCAGTACTTC
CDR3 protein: CASSPSERSPTKNIQYF

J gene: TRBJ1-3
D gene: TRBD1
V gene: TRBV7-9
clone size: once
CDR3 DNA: TGTGCCAGCAGCTTAACAGGGGCTGGAAACACCATATATTTT
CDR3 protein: CASSLTGAGNTIYF

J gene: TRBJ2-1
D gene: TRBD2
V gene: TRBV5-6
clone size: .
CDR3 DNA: TGTGCCAGCAGCTCGACCGGACTAGCGGACTACAATGAGCAGTTCTTC
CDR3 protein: CASSSTGLADYNEQFF

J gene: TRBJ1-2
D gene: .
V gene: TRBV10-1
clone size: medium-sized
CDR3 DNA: TGCGCCAGCAGTGACTCGGCAGGCCGTGGGGGCTACACCTTC
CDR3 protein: CASSDSAGRGGYTF

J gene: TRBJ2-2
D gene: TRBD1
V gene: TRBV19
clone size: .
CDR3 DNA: TGTGCCAGTAGTATCACAGGGGGAGCCGGGGAGCTGTTTTTT
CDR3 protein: CASSITGGAGELFF

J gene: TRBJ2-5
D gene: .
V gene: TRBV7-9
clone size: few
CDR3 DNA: TGTGCCAGCAGTTCCCTGGGATCAGGGGTAGAGACCCAGTACTTC
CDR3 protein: CASSSLGSGVETQYF

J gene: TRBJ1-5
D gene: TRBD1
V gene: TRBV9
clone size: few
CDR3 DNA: TGTGCCAGCAGCAGGGACAGCCGATATCAGCCCCAGCATTTT
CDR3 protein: CASSRDSRYQPQHF

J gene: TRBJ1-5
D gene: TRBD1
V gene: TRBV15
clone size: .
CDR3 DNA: TGTGCCACCAGCCAGCTACAGGGGGCAGGCAATCAGCCCCAGCATTTT
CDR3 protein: CATSQLQGAGNQPQHF

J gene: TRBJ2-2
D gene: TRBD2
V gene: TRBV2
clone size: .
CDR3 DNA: TGTGCCAGCAGTTTACTAGCGGGAGGCGGGGAGCTGTTTTTT
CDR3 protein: CASSLLAGGGELFF

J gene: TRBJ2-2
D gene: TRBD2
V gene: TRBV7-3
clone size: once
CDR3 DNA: TGTGCCAGCAGCTCCCCACCCAATAGCGGGAGTAAGACCGGGGAGCTGTTTTTT
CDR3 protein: CASSSPPNSGSKTGELFF

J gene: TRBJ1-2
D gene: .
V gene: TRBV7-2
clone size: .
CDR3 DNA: TGTGCCAGCAGCTTAGGGGGCATTTATGGCTACACCTTC
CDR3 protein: CASSLGGIYGYTF

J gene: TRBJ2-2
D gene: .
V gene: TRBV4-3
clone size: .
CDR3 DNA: TGCGCCAGCAGCCAAGATAGGGCAGGGACGGAGAACACCGGGGAGCTGTTTTTT
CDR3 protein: CASSQDRAGTENTGELFF

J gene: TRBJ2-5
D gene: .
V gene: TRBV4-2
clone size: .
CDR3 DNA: TGTGCCAGCAGCCAACGGGACTACCAAGAGACCCAGTACTTC
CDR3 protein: CASSQRDYQETQYF

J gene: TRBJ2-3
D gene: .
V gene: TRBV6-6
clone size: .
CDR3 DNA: TGTGCCAGCAGTTACGACGGCACTAGCACAGATACGCAGTATTTT
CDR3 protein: CASSYDGTSTDTQYF

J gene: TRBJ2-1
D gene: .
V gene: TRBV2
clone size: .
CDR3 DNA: TGTGCCAGCGCCGGGAGCTCCTACAATGAGCAGTTCTTC
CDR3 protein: CASAGSSYNEQFF

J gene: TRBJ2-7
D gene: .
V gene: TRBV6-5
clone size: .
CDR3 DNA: TGTGCCAGCAGTTACTCGAGGACCCCCTCAACCGAGCAGTACTTC
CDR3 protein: CASSYSRTPSTEQYF

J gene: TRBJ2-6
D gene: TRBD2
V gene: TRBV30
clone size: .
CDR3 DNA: TGTGCCTGGAGATCAGGGACTAGCGGGAACTCTGGGGCCAACGTCCTGACTTTC
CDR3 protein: CAWRSGTSGNSGANVLTF

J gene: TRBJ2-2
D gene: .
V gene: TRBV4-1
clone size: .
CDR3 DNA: TGCGCCAGCAGCCATCCGGGGGCGGGAGACACCGGGGAGCTGTTTTTT
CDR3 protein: CASSHPGAGDTGELFF

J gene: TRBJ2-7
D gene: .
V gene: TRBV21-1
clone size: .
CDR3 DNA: TGTGCCAGCCATATTACAGCGGTCGGGGAGAGCGAGCAGTACTTC
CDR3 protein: CASHITAVGESEQYF

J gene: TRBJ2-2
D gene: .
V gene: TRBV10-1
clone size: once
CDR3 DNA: TGCGCCAGCAGTGATATAGGGACCCATAGCACCGGGGAGCTGTTTTTT
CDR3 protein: CASSDIGTHSTGELFF

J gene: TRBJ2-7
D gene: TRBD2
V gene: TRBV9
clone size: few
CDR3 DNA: TGTGCCAGCAGCTTTCGAGCGGGAGCTGACTACGAGCAGTACTTC
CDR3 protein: CASSFRAGADYEQYF

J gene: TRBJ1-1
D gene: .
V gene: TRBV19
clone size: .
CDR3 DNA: TGTGCCAGTAGTTCAAAGGCCGGGGCCAACACTGAAGCTTTCTTT
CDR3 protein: CASSSKAGANTEAFF

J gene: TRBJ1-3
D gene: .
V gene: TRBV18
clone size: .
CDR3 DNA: TGTGCCAGCTCACCAGGGGGAACTGGAAACACCATATATTTT
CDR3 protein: CASSPGGTGNTIYF

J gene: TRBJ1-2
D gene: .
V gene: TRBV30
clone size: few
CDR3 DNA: TGTGCCTGGAGTGGGGGGTTAGGCTACACCTTC
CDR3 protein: CAWSGGLGYTF

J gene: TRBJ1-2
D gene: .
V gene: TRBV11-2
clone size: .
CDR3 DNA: TGTGCCAGCAGCTTAGGTGCATCCGGACGCTACACCTTC
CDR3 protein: CASSLGASGRYTF

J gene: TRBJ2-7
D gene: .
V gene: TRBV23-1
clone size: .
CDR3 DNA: TGCGCCAGCAGTCTCCAAACCGGGACTGTTACCTACGAGCAGTACTTC
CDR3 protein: CASSLQTGTVTYEQYF

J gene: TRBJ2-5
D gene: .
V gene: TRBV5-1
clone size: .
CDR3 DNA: TGCGCCAGCAGCTTGGGAAGGGGAAATGGAGAGACCCAGTACTTC
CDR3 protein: CASSLGRGNGETQYF

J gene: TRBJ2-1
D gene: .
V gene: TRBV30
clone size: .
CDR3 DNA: TGTGCCTGGAGTCCCTCGGAGGTCCCCACTATCCTCCTCTTC
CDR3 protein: CAWSPSEVPTILLF

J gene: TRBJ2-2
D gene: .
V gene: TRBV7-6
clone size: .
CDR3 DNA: TGTGCCAGCAGCAGGTGGATGCTGGGAGCGGGCGGGGAGCTGTTTTTT
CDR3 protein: CASSRWMLGAGGELFF

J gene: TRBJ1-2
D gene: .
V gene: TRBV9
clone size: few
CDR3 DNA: TGTGCCAGCAGCCAGAGGGTGGACTATGGCTACACCTTC
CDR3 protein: CASSQRVDYGYTF

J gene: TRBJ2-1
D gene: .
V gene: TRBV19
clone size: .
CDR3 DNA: TGTGCCACCCTTCCCTCGGGGCAGTCCTTCGGTGAGCAGTTCTTC
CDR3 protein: CATLPSGQSFGEQFF

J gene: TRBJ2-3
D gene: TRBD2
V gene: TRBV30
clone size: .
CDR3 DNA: TGTGCCTTCTCCCCCGGGGTAGCGGGATTCGATACGCAGTATTTT
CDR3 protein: CAFSPGVAGFDTQYF

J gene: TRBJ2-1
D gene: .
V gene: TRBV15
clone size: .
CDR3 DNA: TGTGCCACCAGCACCCCCGAGGGCACAGTCTACAATGAGCAGTTCTTC
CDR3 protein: CATSTPEGTVYNEQFF